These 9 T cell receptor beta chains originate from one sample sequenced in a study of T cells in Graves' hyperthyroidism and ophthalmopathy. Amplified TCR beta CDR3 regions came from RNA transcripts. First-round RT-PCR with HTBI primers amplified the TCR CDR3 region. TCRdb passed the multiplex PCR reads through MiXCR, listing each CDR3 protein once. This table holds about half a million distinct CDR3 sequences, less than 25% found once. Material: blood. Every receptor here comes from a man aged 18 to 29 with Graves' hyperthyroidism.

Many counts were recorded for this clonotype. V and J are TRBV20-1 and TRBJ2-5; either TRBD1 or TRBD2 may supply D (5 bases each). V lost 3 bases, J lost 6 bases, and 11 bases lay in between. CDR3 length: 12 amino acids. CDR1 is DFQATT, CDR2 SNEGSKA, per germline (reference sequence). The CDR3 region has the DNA TGCAGTGCTAGTCTCAGGGAGAAGACCCAGTACTTC. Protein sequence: CSASLREKTQYF.

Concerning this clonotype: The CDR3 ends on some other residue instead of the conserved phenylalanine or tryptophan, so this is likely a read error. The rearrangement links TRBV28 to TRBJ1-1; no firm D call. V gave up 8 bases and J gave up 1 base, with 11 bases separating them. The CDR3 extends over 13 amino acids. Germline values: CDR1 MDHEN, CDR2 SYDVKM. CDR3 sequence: CASYEGTNTEAFV. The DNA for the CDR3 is TGTGCCAGCTATGAGGGAACGAACACTGAAGCTTTCGTT.

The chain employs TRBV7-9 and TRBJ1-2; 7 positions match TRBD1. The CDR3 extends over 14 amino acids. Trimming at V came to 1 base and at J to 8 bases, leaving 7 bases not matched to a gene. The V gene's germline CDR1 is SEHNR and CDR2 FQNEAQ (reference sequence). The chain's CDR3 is CASSLEYRGRGYTF. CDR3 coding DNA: TGTGCCAGCAGCTTAGAATACAGGGGTCGAGGCTACACCTTC.

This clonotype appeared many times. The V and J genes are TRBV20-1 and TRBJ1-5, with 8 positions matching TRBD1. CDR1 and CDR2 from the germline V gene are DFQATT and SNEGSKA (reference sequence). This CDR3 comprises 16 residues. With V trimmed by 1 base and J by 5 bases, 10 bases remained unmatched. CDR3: CSARVTGQGGDQPQHF. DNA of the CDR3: TGCAGTGCTAGAGTTACAGGACAGGGTGGCGATCAGCCCCAGCATTTT.

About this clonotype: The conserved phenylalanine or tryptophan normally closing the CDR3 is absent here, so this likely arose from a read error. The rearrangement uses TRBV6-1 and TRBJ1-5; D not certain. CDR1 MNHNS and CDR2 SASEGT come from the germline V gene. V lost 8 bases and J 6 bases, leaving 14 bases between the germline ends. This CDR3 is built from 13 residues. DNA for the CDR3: TGTGCCAGCTCTCCGGAGCGGGCTCAGCCCCAGCATTAT. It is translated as CASSPERAQPQHY.

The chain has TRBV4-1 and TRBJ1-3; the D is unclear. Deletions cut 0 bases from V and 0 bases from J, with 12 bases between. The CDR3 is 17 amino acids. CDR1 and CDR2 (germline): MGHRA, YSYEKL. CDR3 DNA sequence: TGCGCCAGCAGCCAAGATCAGTTCCTGAGCTCTGGAAACACCATATATTTT. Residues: CASSQDQFLSSGNTIYF.

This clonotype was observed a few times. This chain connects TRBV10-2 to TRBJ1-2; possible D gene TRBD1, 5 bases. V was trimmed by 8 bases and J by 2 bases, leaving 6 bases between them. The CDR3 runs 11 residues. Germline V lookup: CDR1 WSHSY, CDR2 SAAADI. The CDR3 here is CASQGNYGYTF. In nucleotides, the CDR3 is TGCGCCAGCCAGGGAAACTATGGCTACACCTTC.

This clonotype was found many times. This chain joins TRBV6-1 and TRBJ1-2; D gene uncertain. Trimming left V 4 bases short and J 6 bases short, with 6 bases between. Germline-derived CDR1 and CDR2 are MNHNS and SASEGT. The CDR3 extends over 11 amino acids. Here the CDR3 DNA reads TGTGCCAGCAGTGGATACAATGGCTACACCTTC. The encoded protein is CASSGYNGYTF.

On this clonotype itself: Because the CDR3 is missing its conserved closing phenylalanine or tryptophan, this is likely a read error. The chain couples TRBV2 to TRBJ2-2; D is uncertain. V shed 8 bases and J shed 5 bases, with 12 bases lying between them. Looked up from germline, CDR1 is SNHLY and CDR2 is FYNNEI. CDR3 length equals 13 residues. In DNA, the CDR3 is TGTGCCAGCCGCCTGGGCCCTACCGGGGAGCTGTTTTTG. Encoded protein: CASRLGPTGELFL.